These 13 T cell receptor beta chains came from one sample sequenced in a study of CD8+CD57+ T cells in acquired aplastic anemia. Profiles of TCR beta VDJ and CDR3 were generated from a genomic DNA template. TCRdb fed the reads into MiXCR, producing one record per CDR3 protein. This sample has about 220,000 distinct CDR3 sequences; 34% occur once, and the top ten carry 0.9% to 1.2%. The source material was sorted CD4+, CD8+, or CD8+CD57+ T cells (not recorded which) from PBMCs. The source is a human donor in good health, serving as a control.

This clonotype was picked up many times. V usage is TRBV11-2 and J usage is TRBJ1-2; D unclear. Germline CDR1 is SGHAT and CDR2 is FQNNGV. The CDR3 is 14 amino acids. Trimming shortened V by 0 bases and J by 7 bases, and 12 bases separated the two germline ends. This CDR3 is CASSLDGEGSGYTF. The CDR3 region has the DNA TGTGCCAGCAGCTTAGATGGGGAAGGGTCTGGCTACACCTTC.

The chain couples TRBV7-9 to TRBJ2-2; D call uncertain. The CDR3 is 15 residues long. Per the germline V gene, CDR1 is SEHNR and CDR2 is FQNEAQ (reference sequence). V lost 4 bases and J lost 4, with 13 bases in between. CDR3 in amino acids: CASSSTLLFTGELFF. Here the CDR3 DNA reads TGTGCCAGCAGCTCGACACTCCTATTCACCGGGGAGCTGTTTTTT. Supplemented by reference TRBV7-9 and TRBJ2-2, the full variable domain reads DTGVSQNPRHKITKRGQNVTFRCDPISEHNRLYWYRQTLGQGPEFLTYFQNEAQLEKSRLLSDRFSAERPKGSFSTLEIQRTEQGDSAMYLCASSSTLLFTGELFFGEGSRLTVL.

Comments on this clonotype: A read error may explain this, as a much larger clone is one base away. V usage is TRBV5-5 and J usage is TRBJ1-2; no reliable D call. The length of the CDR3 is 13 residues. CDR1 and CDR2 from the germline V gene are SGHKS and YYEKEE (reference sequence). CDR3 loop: CASGLFGVYGYTF. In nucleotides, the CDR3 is TGTGCCAGCGGCTTGTTCGGGGTCTATGGCTACACCTTC.

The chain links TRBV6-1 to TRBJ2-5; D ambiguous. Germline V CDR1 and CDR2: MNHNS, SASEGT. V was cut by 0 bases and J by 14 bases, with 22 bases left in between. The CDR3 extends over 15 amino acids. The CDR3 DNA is TGTGCCAGCAGTGAAGCGATGTTTTCTGGGCCCCCGCATTACTTC. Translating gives CASSEAMFSGPPHYF.

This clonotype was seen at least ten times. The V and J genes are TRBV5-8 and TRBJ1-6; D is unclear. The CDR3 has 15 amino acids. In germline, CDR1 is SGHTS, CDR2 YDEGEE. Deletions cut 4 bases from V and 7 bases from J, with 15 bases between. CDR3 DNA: TGTGCCAGCAGCCGAGGACCCCAGATCAATTCACCCCTCCACTTT. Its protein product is CASSRGPQINSPLHF.

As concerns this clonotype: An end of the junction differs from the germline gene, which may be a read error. The CDR3 region has the DNA TGCGCCAGCAGCCAATACGGGACTAGCGGGGGGGCCTGGGAGACCCAGTACTTC. Translating gives CASSQYGTSGGAWETQYF. This sequence joins TRBV2 and TRBJ2-5; 16 nucleotides agree with TRBD2. CDR1 is SNHLY and CDR2 is FYNNEI in the germline V gene. The CDR3 loop spans 18 amino acids.

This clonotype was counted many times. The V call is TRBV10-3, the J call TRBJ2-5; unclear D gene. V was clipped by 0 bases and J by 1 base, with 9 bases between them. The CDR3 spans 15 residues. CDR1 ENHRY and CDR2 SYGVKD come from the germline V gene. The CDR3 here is CAISESGSFQETQYF. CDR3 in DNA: TGTGCCATCAGTGAGTCGGGGTCCTTCCAAGAGACCCAGTACTTC.

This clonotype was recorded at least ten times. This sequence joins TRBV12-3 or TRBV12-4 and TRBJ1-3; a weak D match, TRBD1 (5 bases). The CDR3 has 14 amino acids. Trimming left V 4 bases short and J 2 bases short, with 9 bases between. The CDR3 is CASSYQGAGNTIYF. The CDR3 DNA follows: TGTGCCAGCAGTTATCAGGGCGCTGGAAACACCATATATTTT.

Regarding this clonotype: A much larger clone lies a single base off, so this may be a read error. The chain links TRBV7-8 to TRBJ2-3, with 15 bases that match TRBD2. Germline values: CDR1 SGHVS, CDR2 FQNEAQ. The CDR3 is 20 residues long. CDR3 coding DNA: TGTGCCAACAGCGGGGACAGGACTAGCGGGAGGGCTTATAGCACAGATACGCAGTATTTT. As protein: CANSGDRTSGRAYSTDTQYF.

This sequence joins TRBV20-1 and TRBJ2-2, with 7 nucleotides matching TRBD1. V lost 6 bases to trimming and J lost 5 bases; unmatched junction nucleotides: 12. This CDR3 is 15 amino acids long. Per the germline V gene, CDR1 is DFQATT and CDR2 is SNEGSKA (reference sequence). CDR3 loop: CSAPRGQSGTGELFF. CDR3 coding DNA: TGCAGTGCCCCAAGGGGGCAAAGTGGGACCGGGGAGCTGTTTTTT.

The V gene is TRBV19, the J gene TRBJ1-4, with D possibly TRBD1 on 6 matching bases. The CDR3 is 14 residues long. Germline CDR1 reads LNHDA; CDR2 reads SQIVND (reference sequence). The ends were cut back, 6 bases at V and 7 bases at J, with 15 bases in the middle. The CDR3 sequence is CASRGWGAGEKLFF. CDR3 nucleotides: TGTGCCAGTAGAGGATGGGGGGCGGGTGAAAAACTGTTTTTT.

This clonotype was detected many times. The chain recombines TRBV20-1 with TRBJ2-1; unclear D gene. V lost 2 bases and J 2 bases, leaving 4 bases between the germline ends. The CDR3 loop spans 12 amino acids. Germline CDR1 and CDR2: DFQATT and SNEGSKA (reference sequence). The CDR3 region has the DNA TGCAGTGCTAGAAGGACCTACAATGAGCAGTTCTTC. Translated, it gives CSARRTYNEQFF.

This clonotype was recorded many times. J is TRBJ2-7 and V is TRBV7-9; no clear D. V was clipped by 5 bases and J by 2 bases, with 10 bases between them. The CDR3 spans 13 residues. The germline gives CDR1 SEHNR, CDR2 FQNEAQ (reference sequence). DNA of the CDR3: TGTGCCAGCAGCCCGCAACGGCCCTACGAGCAGTACTTC. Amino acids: CASSPQRPYEQYF.